The TCR beta chain under discussion was sequenced for a study of blood T cells in healthy people across ages. Whole-study findings and limits: Naive T cell percentage and TCR beta diversity correlated strongly. Observed TCR beta diversity per million T cells went down as age went up. This fall followed a roughly linear course with age. It was the long-lived donors that had more naive CD4+ cells and higher diversity than aged donors.

Primed by a sample-barcoded 5' primer and a J-beta primer mix, a second PCR proceeded for about 7 to 11 cycles. TCRdb re-derived calls from the 5' RACE reads in MiXCR, one entry per CDR3 protein. Here the sample spans about 770,000 distinct CDR3 sequences, more than 40% being singletons. Isolated per sample were at least 6 million PBMCs. Concerning this clonotype: Its target is not known.

The CDR3 is 13 residues long. The V end was cut by 6 bases, the J end by 6 bases, with 13 bases between. Germline V gene sequence: CDR1 MNHNY, CDR2 SVGAGI (reference sequence). This receptor was obtained from a man between 60 and 75 years old in good health. The sample consisted of blood. This chain joins TRBV6-6 and TRBJ2-3; D gene ambiguous. This CDR3 is CASRTPSLDTQYF. DNA for the CDR3: TGTGCCAGCAGAACGCCGTCCCTCGATACGCAGTATTTT.